Below, 28 T cell receptor beta chains from the same sample are listed, as sequenced in a study of a mutant IDH1 vaccine in newly diagnosed glioma (dated by TCRdb to about 2021). What the time point label conveys for this sample: baseline, week 1 (first vaccination visit). In light of the paper, this sample's treatment or condition label describes: pre-vaccination baseline after standard-of-care therapy. The library was produced with the immunoSEQ multiplex PCR assay. TCRdb took this table from immuneACCESS and kept in-frame rearrangements with V and J called. Such tables lack part of the clones; where checked against another copy, unresolved V genes explain under half of the gap, and the rest is unexplained. Present in this sample are 99,000 or so clones, roughly 90% of which were seen just once. Approximately 0.58% of the sample is taken by the ten largest. This sample comprised PBMCs, obtained from a glioma patient treated with radiotherapy, temozolomide or both. These receptors were obtained from a woman in her forties or fifties with glioma.

The genes are TRBV9 and TRBJ2-1, with 8 positions matching TRBD2. The germline V gene has CDR1 SGDLS and CDR2 YYNGEE. Germline trimming cut 5 bases from V and 9 bases from J; bases unmatched to any gene: 7. This CDR3 has 13 amino acids. The CDR3, as DNA: TGTGCCAGCAGTGTTAGCGGGAACACTGAGCAGTTCTTC. This codes for CASSVSGNTEQFF.

V usage is TRBV20-1 and J usage is TRBJ1-5; D remains unclear. CDR1 is DFQATT and CDR2 is SNEGSKA in the germline V gene (reference sequence). The CDR3 length is 11 residues. Trimming took 0 bases from V and 8 from J, leaving 5 bases between them. The CDR3 sequence is CSARDTEPQHF. For the CDR3, the DNA is TGCAGTGCTAGAGATACGGAGCCCCAGCATTTT.

The chain has TRBV7-6 and TRBJ2-2; D is uncertain. Deletions cut 6 bases from V and 0 bases from J, with 8 bases between. The V gene's germline CDR1 is SGHVS and CDR2 FNYEAQ. The CDR3 contains 14 residues. The CDR3 reads CASSPEPNTGELFF. The CDR3 bases are TGTGCCAGCAGTCCGGAGCCGAACACCGGGGAGCTGTTTTTT.

V and J are TRBV10-3 and TRBJ1-4; D ambiguous. The CDR3 contains 16 residues. Germline V gene lookup returns CDR1 ENHRY and CDR2 SYGVKD. V lost 0 bases and J 2 bases, leaving 10 bases between the germline ends. Here the CDR3 reads CAISESKVGTNEKLFF. CDR3 DNA sequence: TGTGCCATCAGTGAGTCGAAGGTTGGGACTAATGAAAAACTGTTTTTT.

Turning to this clone: Germline is not matched at one junction end, which may reflect a read error. The rearrangement links TRBV2 to TRBJ1-5, with 8 bases aligning to TRBD1. Germline V gives CDR1 SNHLY, CDR2 FYNNEI. CDR3 length: 15 residues. The CDR3 sequence: CTSSSTGDSNQPQHF. Here the CDR3 DNA reads TGTACCAGCAGTTCGACAGGGGATAGCAATCAGCCCCAGCATTTT. Using reference TRBV2 and TRBJ1-5 for the parts outside the CDR3, the full variable domain is EPEVTQTPSHQVTQMGQEVILRCVPISNHLYFYWYRQILGQKVEFLVSFYNNEISEKSEIFDDQFSVERPDGSNFTLKIRSTKLEDSAMYFCTSSSTGDSNQPQHFGDGTRLSIL.

The genes are TRBV18 and TRBJ2-6; D is undetermined. Trimming removed 3 bases at V and 0 bases at J, with 12 bases between. The CDR3 is made up of 17 amino acids. Germline V gene data show CDR1 as KGHSH and CDR2 as LQKENI. The CDR3 DNA follows: TGTGCCAGCTCACCCAAGTCCCTCCTCTCTGGGGCCAACGTCCTGACTTTC. Translation: CASSPKSLLSGANVLTF.

This CDR3 is CASSFLSGTGELFF. The CDR3 DNA reads as TGTGCCAGCAGCTTTCTGAGTGGGACCGGGGAGCTGTTTTTT. This rearrangement joins TRBV7-8 to TRBJ2-2; no definite D call. V was trimmed by 3 bases and J by 5 bases, leaving 10 bases between them. This CDR3 has 14 amino acids. CDR1 and CDR2 from the germline V gene are SGHVS and FQNEAQ.

This rearrangement joins TRBV19 to TRBJ2-1; the match to TRBD2 covers 7 bases. The CDR3 runs to 13 residues. Germline loops: CDR1 LNHDA, CDR2 SQIVND (reference sequence). After removal of 5 bases from V and 2 bases from J, the junction contained 0 bases not matched to a gene. The DNA for the CDR3 is TGTGCCAGTAGTGGGAGGGCCTACAATGAGCAGTTCTTC. Residues: CASSGRAYNEQFF.

The V gene is TRBV30, the J gene TRBJ1-2, with TRBD1 matching over 8 bases. The CDR3 consists of 14 residues. Trimming cost V 2 bases and J 5 bases; bases outside gene matches: 7. Germline CDR1 and CDR2: GTSNPN and SVGIG (reference sequence). For the CDR3, the DNA is TGTGCCTGGAGTACTACTCGGACAGGGTATGGCTACACCTTC. This encodes CAWSTTRTGYGYTF.

This clone was counted once. This sequence joins TRBV29-1 and TRBJ2-1, with 15 bases lining up with TRBD2. The V and J ends lost 6 bases and 8 bases, in that order; junction bases with no gene match: 8. In germline, CDR1 is SQVTM, CDR2 ANQGSEA. This CDR3 comprises 15 residues. The CDR3 spells CSVLGLAGGNDEQFF. The CDR3 coding sequence is TGCAGCGTCCTGGGACTAGCGGGAGGTAACGATGAGCAGTTCTTC.

V gene TRBV15 combines with J gene TRBJ2-3; D is uncertain. Trimming shortened V by 1 base and J by 2 bases, and 4 bases separated the two germline ends. This CDR3 is built from 13 residues. Germline loops: CDR1 LNHNV, CDR2 YYDKDF (reference sequence). CDR3: CATSRGLTDTQYF. CDR3 nucleotide sequence: TGTGCCACCAGCAGAGGACTCACAGATACGCAGTATTTT.

The chain is built from TRBV4-1 and TRBJ2-1, with a tentative D call TRBD2 (5 bases). Trimming pared 4 bases from V and 3 bases from J, leaving 13 bases between. The CDR3 covers 15 residues. Per the germline V gene, CDR1 is MGHRA and CDR2 is YSYEKL. In DNA form, the CDR3 reads TGCGCCAGCAGCCCCCGACGGGATGTCTACAATGAGCAGTTCTTC. Translated, it gives CASSPRRDVYNEQFF.

Regarding this clone: One junction end disagrees with the germline gene, perhaps due to a read error. The chain carries TRBV27 and TRBJ2-1; TRBD2 matches 9 bases. Germline assignment: CDR1 MNHEY and CDR2 SMNVEV (reference sequence). This CDR3 spans 14 amino acids. CDR3 bases: TGTGCCAGCAGTTTGGCGGGAGGGTACAGTGAGCAGTTCTTC. Amino acids: CASSLAGGYSEQFF.

V usage is TRBV19 and J usage is TRBJ2-3; D is perhaps TRBD1 (6 bases). Germline CDR1 and CDR2: LNHDA and SQIVND (reference sequence). The CDR3 totals 16 residues. V was cut by 3 bases and J by 0 bases, with 13 bases left in between. CDR3 DNA: TGTGCCAGTAGTATCCGTACAGGGTTTAGCACAGATACGCAGTATTTT. This codes for CASSIRTGFSTDTQYF.

The rearrangement joins TRBV1 to TRBJ1-3; the table's TRBD1 call for D was not verified on the DNA. TRBV1 represents a pseudogene. The CDR3 length is 16 residues. The CDR3 here is CTSGWDRGSFGNTIYF. DNA of the CDR3: TGCACCAGCGGTTGGGACAGGGGGAGTTTTGGAAACACCATATATTTT.

CDR3 region: CASSLGQNYGYTF. CDR3 DNA: TGCGCCAGCAGCTTGGGGCAGAACTATGGCTACACCTTC. The chain combines TRBV5-1 with TRBJ1-2; the D is unclear. V was pared by 0 bases and J by 2 bases, with 5 bases between. The CDR3 has 13 amino acids. CDR1 is SGHRS, CDR2 YFSETQ, per germline.

The chain is built from TRBV6-1 and TRBJ2-5, with 9 positions matching TRBD2. The better agreement between TRBJ2-7 and the DNA end casts doubt on the J call. Germline CDR1 and CDR2: MNHNS and SASEGT. There are 14 residues in the CDR3. The CDR3 DNA sequence: TGTGCCAGCAGTGTTGGACTAGCGTCCTACGAGCAGTACTTC. Translation gives CASSVGLASYEQYF.

This clone was seen only a few times. This chain links TRBV13 with TRBJ2-1; 8 nucleotides line up with TRBD1. Germline CDR1 PRHDT, CDR2 FYEKMQ (reference sequence). CDR3 size: 16 residues. V lost 3 bases to trimming and J lost 9 bases; unmatched junction nucleotides: 13. The CDR3 sequence: CASSFGTGKGGSEQFF. CDR3 nucleotide sequence: TGTGCCAGCAGCTTCGGGACAGGTAAGGGTGGAAGTGAGCAGTTCTTC.

This clone is a singleton in its sample. The rearrangement joins TRBV28 to TRBJ1-2; D remains unclear. The CDR3 has 15 residues. V lost 2 bases and J lost 0, with 10 bases in between. Germline V gene lookup returns CDR1 MDHEN and CDR2 SYDVKM. The CDR3 reads CASSLTASSNYGYTF. The CDR3 DNA follows: TGTGCCAGCAGTTTAACGGCGTCTTCTAACTATGGCTACACCTTC.

The chain uses TRBV19 and TRBJ2-1; D may be TRBD2 (7 bases). The germline gives CDR1 LNHDA, CDR2 SQIVND (reference sequence). The CDR3 length is 14 residues. V dropped 7 bases and J dropped 10 bases, with 20 bases sitting between them. The CDR3, as DNA: TGTGCCAGTAACCGGCGGGGGCTCTCCGAGGAGCAGTTCTTC. Protein product: CASNRRGLSEEQFF.

The CDR3 is CASSFQGRNTEAFF. CDR3 in DNA: TGTGCCAGCAGCTTTCAGGGGCGGAACACTGAAGCTTTCTTT. The rearrangement joins TRBV11-2 to TRBJ1-1; possible D gene TRBD1, 6 bases. V was cut by 3 bases and J by 1 base, with 9 bases left in between. This CDR3 is 14 amino acids long. The germline V gene encodes CDR1 SGHAT and CDR2 FQNNGV.

DNA for the CDR3: TGTGCCAGCAGCTTTCCCCTGGGACAGGGGGTGGATGAGCAGTTCTTC. This encodes CASSFPLGQGVDEQFF. The chain recombines TRBV5-5 with TRBJ2-1, with TRBD1 matching over 11 bases. J was trimmed by 8 bases and V by 2 bases; bases with no gene match: 9. CDR3 length: 16 residues. Germline V gene data show CDR1 as SGHKS and CDR2 as YYEKEE (reference sequence).

The genes are TRBV5-1 and TRBJ2-3, with D perhaps matching TRBD1 (5 bases). V lost 1 base to trimming and J lost 2 bases, with 14 bases between them. Germline CDR1 reads SGHRS; CDR2 reads YFSETQ. The CDR3 length is 16 residues. CDR3 nucleotide sequence: TGCGCCAGCAGCTTGCCCCTCCAGGGTATCACAGATACGCAGTATTTT. Protein: CASSLPLQGITDTQYF.

To note about this clone: Other nucleotide sequences in the sample specify the same CDR3. This rearrangement joins TRBV28 to TRBJ2-6; TRBD2 matches 7 bases. The CDR3 is 15 residues long. Germline V gene data show CDR1 as MDHEN and CDR2 as SYDVKM. The trim removed 6 bases at V and 1 base at J, leaving 3 bases unmatched. CDR3 loop: CASSLSGSGANVLTF. CDR3 in DNA: TGTGCCAGCAGCCTTAGCGGGTCTGGGGCCAACGTCCTGACTTTC.

DNA of the CDR3: TGCGCCAGCAGCTCACTAACCACTGGGGGGTACTTATATGGCTACACCTTC. Its translation is CASSSLTTGGYLYGYTF. J is TRBJ1-2 and V is TRBV5-1; D might be TRBD1 (5 bases). Trimming left V 3 bases short and J 5 bases short, with 23 bases between. Per the germline V gene, CDR1 is SGHRS and CDR2 is YFSETQ. This CDR3 is 17 amino acids long.

The CDR3 is CASSVAGGTDTQYF. CDR3 in DNA: TGTGCCAGCAGTGTCGCGGGAGGGACAGATACGCAGTATTTT. The rearrangement uses TRBV2 and TRBJ2-3, with 9 bases aligning to TRBD2. This CDR3 comprises 14 residues. The germline gives CDR1 SNHLY, CDR2 FYNNEI. V shed 4 bases, J shed 3 bases, and the junction held 2 bases outside the gene matches.

This chain connects TRBV29-1 to TRBJ1-1; 8 bases are shared with TRBD1. CDR1 SQVTM and CDR2 ANQGSEA come from the germline V gene. This CDR3 has 12 residues. V trimming: 8 bases; J trimming: 4 bases; junction bases outside the gene matches: 6. CDR3 region: CSCRGLGTEAFF. CDR3 in DNA: TGCAGCTGCAGGGGGCTTGGCACTGAAGCTTTCTTT.

The chain combines TRBV27 with TRBJ2-7; TRBD1 or TRBD2 may be the D gene (5 bases each). V lost 3 bases and J lost 1, with 16 bases in between. In germline, CDR1 is MNHEY, CDR2 SMNVEV (reference sequence). The CDR3 is 16 residues long. The CDR3 here is CASSLSSGTVSYEQYF. The CDR3, as DNA: TGTGCCAGCAGTTTGTCTTCCGGGACGGTATCCTACGAGCAGTACTTC.